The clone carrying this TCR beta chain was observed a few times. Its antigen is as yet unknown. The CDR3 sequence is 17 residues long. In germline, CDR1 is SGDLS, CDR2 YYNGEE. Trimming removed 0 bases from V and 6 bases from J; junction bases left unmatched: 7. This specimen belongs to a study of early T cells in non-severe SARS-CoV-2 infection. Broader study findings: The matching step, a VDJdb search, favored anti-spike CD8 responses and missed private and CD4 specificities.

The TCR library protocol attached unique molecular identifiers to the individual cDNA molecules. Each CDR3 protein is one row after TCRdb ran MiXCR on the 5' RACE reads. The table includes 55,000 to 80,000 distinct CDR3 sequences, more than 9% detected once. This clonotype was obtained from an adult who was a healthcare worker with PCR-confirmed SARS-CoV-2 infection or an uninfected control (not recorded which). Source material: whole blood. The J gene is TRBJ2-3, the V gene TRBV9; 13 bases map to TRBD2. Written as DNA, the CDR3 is TGTGCCAGCAGCGTAGTGGGACTAGCGGGGCCCCGCGATACGCAGTATTTT. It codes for CASSVVGLAGPRDTQYF.